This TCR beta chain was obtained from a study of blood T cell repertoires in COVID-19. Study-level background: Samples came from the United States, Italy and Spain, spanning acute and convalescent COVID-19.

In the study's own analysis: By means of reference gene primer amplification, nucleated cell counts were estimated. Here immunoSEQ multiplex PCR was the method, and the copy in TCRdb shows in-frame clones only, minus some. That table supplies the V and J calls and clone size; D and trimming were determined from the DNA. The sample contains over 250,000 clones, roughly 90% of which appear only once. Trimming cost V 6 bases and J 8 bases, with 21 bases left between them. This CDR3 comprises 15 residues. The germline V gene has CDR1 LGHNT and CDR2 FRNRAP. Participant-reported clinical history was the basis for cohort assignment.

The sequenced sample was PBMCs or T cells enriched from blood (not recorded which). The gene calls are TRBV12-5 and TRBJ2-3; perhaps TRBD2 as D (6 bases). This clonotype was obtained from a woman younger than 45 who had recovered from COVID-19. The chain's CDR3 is CASGMTRTFRCTQYF. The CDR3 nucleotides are TGTGCTAGTGGCATGACTAGAACTTTTCGGTGTACGCAGTATTTT.